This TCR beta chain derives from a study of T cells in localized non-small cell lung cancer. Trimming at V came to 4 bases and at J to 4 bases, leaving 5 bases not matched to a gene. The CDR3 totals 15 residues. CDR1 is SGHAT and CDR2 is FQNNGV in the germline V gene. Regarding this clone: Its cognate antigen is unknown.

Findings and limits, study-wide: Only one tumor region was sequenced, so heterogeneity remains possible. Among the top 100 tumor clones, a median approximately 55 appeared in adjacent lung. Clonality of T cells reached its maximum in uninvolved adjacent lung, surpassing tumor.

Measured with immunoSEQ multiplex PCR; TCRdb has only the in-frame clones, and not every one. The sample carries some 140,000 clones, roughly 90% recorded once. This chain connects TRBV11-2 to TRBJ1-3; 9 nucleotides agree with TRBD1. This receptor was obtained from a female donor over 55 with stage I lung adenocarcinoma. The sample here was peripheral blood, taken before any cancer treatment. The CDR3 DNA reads TGTGCCAGCAGCTCAACAGGGGGCCTAGGAAACACCATATATTTT. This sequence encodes CASSSTGGLGNTIYF.